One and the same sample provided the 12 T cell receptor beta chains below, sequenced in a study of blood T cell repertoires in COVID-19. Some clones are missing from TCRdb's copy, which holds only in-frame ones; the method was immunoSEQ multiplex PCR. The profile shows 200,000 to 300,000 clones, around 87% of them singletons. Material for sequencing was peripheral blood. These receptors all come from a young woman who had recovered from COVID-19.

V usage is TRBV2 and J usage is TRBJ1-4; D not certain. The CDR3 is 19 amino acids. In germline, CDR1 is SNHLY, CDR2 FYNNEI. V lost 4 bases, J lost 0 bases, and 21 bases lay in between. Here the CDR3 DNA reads TGTGCCAGCAGTGGGGCACCCGAAATCGGATTTGCAACTAATGAAAAACTGTTTTTT. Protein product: CASSGAPEIGFATNEKLFF.

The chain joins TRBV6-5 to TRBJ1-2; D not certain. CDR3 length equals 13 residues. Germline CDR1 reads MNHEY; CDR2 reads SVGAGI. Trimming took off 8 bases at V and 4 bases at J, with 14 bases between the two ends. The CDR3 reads CASFGGSFYGYTF. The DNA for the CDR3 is TGTGCCAGCTTCGGAGGGTCATTCTATGGCTACACCTTC.

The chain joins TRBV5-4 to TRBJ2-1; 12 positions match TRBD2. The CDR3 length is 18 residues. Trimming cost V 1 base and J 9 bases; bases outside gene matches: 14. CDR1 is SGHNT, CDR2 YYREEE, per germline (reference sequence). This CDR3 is CASSLPGGGTSGLVEQFF. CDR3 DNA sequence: TGTGCCAGCAGCTTGCCGGGCGGGGGGACTAGCGGGTTGGTTGAGCAGTTCTTC.

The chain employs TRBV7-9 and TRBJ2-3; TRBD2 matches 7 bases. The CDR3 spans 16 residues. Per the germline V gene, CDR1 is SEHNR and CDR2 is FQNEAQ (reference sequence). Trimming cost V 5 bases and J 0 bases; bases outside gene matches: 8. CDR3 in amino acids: CASSGGGAGSTDTQYF. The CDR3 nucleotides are TGTGCCAGCAGCGGCGGGGGAGCGGGGAGCACAGATACGCAGTATTTT. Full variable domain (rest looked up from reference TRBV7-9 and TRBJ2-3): DTGVSQNPRHKITKRGQNVTFRCDPISEHNRLYWYRQTLGQGPEFLTYFQNEAQLEKSRLLSDRFSAERPKGSFSTLEIQRTEQGDSAMYLCASSGGGAGSTDTQYFGPGTRLTVL.

DNA of the CDR3: TGTGCCAGCAGCCATAGCCAAACCCAAGAGACCCAGTACTTC. It encodes CASSHSQTQETQYF. The rearrangement links TRBV5-4 to TRBJ2-5, with no clear D. V lost 4 bases and J 1 base, leaving 11 bases between the germline ends. The V gene's germline CDR1 is SGHNT and CDR2 YYREEE (reference sequence). This CDR3 has 14 amino acids.

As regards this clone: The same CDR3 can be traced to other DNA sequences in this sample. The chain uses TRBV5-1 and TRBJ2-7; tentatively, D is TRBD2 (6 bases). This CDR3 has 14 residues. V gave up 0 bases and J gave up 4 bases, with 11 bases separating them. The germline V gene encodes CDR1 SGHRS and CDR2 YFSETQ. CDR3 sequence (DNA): TGCGCCAGCAGCTTGGACGGGGGTCGTTACGAGCAGTACTTC. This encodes CASSLDGGRYEQYF.

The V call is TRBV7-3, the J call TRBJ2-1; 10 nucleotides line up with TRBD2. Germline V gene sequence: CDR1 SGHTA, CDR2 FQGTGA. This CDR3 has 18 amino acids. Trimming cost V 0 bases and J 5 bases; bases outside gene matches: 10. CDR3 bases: TGTGCCAGCAGCTTAACGATTGGCGCTAGCGGGGGCCACAATGAGCAGTTCTTC. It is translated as CASSLTIGASGGHNEQFF. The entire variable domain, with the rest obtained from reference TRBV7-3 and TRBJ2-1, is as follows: GAGVSQTPSNKVTEKGKYVELRCDPISGHTALYWYRQSLGQGPEFLIYFQGTGAADDSGLPNDRFFAVRPEGSVSTLKIQRTERGDSAVYLCASSLTIGASGGHNEQFFGPGTRLTVL.

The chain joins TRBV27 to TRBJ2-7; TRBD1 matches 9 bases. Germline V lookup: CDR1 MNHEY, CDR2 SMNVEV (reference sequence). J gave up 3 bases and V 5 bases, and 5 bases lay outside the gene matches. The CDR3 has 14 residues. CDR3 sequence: CASSLRTGVYEQYF. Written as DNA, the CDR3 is TGTGCCAGCAGTCTTCGGACAGGGGTCTACGAGCAGTACTTC.

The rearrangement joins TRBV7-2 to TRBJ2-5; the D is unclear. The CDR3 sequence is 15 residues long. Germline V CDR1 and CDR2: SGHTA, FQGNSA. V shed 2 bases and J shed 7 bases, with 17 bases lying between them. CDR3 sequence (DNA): TGTGCCAGCAGCTTAAGTCGTGCGGTACTGGCGACCCAGTACTTC. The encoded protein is CASSLSRAVLATQYF.

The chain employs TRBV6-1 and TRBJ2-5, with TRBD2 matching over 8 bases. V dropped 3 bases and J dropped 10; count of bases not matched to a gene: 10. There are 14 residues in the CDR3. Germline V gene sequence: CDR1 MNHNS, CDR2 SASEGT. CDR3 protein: CASSDLPTGGRQYF. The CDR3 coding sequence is TGTGCCAGCAGTGACCTCCCAACGGGGGGGCGCCAGTACTTC.

The CDR3 DNA sequence: TGTGCCAGCAGTCGGACAGTACTCGGGTCAACTAATGAAAAACTGTTTTTT. Its protein is CASSRTVLGSTNEKLFF. The chain employs TRBV2 and TRBJ1-4, with D possibly being TRBD1 (6 bases). The CDR3 is 17 residues long. Per the germline V gene, CDR1 is SNHLY and CDR2 is FYNNEI. The V end was cut by 5 bases, the J end by 0 bases, with 16 bases between.

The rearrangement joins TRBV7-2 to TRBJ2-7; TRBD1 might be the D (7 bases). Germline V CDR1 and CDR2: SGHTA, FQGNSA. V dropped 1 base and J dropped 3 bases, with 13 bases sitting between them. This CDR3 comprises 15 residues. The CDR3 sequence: CASSLEEGASYEQYF. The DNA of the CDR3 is TGTGCCAGCAGCTTAGAGGAGGGGGCGAGCTACGAGCAGTACTTC.